The 7 T cell receptor beta chains listed next were all sequenced from one sample in a study of glioma-infiltrating T cells. The iRepertoire nested amplicon-rescue multiplex PCR amplified TCR alpha and beta CDR3s from RNA. TCRdb independently ran MiXCR on the multiplex PCR reads; one entry per CDR3 protein. The table records a few hundred thousand distinct CDR3 sequences, about 40% of them present only once. The sample comprised glioma tissue, nonneoplastic brain tissue, or PBMCs (not recorded which). Source of these receptors: a human donor with low-grade glioma or glioblastoma, undergoing nonglioma brain surgery, or in good health (not recorded which).

CDR3 region: CASSPQRTTDTQYF. The CDR3 coding sequence is TGTGCCAGCTCACCCCAGCGGACCACAGATACGCAGTATTTT. J is TRBJ2-3 and V is TRBV18, with a weak D call TRBD2 (5 bases). This CDR3 contains 14 residues. CDR1 and CDR2 from the germline V gene are KGHSH and LQKENI. Trimming removed 3 bases at V and 2 bases at J, with 9 bases between.

Details on this clonotype: A much larger clone lies a single base off, so this may be a read error. The chain links TRBV6-2 or TRBV6-3 to TRBJ2-1; the D is unclear. Looked up from germline, CDR1 is MNHEY and CDR2 is SVGEGT. This CDR3 has 12 amino acids. The CDR3 reads CGSRYPRHEQFF. The CDR3 DNA follows: TGTGGCAGCAGATACCCTAGGCATGAGCAGTTCTTC.

V usage is TRBV27 and J usage is TRBJ1-1; D gene ambiguous. CDR1 and CDR2 (germline): MNHEY, SMNVEV (reference sequence). This CDR3 is built from 14 residues. V lost 6 bases, J lost 3 bases, and 14 bases lay in between. CDR3 amino acids: CASSRGWRYTEAFF. The CDR3 DNA is TGTGCCAGCAGCCGTGGTTGGAGGTACACTGAAGCTTTCTTT.

The V gene is TRBV28, the J gene TRBJ2-7; 10 bases agree with TRBD2. In germline, CDR1 is MDHEN, CDR2 SYDVKM. The CDR3 has 17 residues. Germline trimming cut 6 bases from V and 0 bases from J; bases unmatched to any gene: 11. The CDR3 loop reads CASSPRPSGRASYEQYF. As DNA, the CDR3 is TGTGCCAGCAGCCCCCGACCAAGCGGGAGGGCCTCCTACGAGCAGTACTTC.

This clonotype occurred a few times. V and J are TRBV15 and TRBJ2-7; 7 bases are shared with TRBD1. Germline trimming cut 8 bases from V and 0 bases from J; bases unmatched to any gene: 13. CDR1 and CDR2 (germline): LNHNV, YYDKDF (reference sequence). This CDR3 has 16 amino acids. The CDR3 loop reads CATAPGTEPNSYEQYF. Here the CDR3 DNA reads TGTGCCACCGCGCCAGGGACAGAACCCAACTCCTACGAGCAGTACTTC. The full variable domain, in which reference TRBV15 and TRBJ2-7 provide the parts outside the CDR3, is DAMVIQNPRYQVTQFGKPVTLSCSQTLNHNVMYWYQQKSSQAPKLLFHYYDKDFNNEADTPDNFQSRRPNTSFCFLDIRSPGLGDTAMYLCATAPGTEPNSYEQYFGPGTRLTVT.

On this clonotype itself: A clone one base away is much larger, so this may be a read error. This chain uses TRBV27 with TRBJ2-3, with TRBD2 identical over 8 bases. Germline V lookup: CDR1 MNHEY, CDR2 SMNVEV (reference sequence). This CDR3 is built from 16 residues. This CDR3 is CASSALAAGGTDMQYF. For the CDR3, the DNA is TGTGCCAGCAGTGCCTTGGCGGCGGGGGGCACAGATATGCAGTATTTT.

The sample holds many counts of this clonotype. The V gene is TRBV7-9, the J gene TRBJ1-1; D is uncertain. CDR1 is SEHNR and CDR2 is FQNEAQ in the germline V gene (reference sequence). The V end lost 6 bases, the J end lost 3 bases, and 11 bases lay between the germline ends. The CDR3 totals 13 residues. CDR3 amino acids: CASSHVRDTEAFF. The CDR3 bases are TGTGCCAGCAGTCATGTGAGGGACACTGAAGCTTTCTTT.